Presented here are 12 T cell receptor beta chains from one specimen sequenced in a study of blood T cell repertoires in COVID-19. The data were produced by immunoSEQ multiplex PCR, yet TCRdb's version contains in-frame clones alone and is incomplete. The profile covers about 250,000 clones, with over 75% appearing a single time and 15% to 18% taken by the ten largest. Sequenced: PBMCs or T cells enriched from blood (not recorded which). These receptors originate from a young man who had recovered from COVID-19.

This clone was counted only a few times. V is TRBV30 and J is TRBJ1-2; possible D gene TRBD1, 5 bases. V lost 4 bases, J lost 4 bases, and 10 bases lay in between. Germline V gives CDR1 GTSNPN, CDR2 SVGIG (reference sequence). The CDR3 runs to 12 residues. DNA for the CDR3: TGTGCCTGGACAGGGTCCGCCTATGGCTACACCTTC. Protein: CAWTGSAYGYTF. The full variable domain, completed using reference TRBV30 and TRBJ1-2, is SQTIHQWPATLVQPVGSPLSLECTVEGTSNPNLYWYRQAAGRGLQLLFYSVGIGQISSEVPQNLSASRPQDRQFILSSKKLLLSDSGFYLCAWTGSAYGYTFGSGTRLTVV.

V gene TRBV9 combines with J gene TRBJ2-7; 7 nucleotides align to TRBD2. CDR3 length equals 15 residues. CDR1 and CDR2 from the germline V gene are SGDLS and YYNGEE. J gave up 2 bases and V 4 bases, and 9 bases lay outside the gene matches. In DNA, the CDR3 is TGTGCCAGCAGCCAAACACCTAGCGGCACCTACGAGCAGTACTTC. Its translation is CASSQTPSGTYEQYF.

This sequence joins TRBV7-9 and TRBJ2-2; 8 bases are a match to TRBD2. Trimming at V came to 1 base and at J to 1 base, leaving 8 bases not matched to a gene. Per the germline V gene, CDR1 is SEHNR and CDR2 is FQNEAQ (reference sequence). There are 18 residues in the CDR3. CDR3 bases: TGTGCCAGCAGCTTAGTTTCTAGCGGGTCAGAGAACACCGGGGAGCTGTTTTTT. Its translation: CASSLVSSGSENTGELFF.

V is TRBV19 and J is TRBJ2-1; TRBD2 aligns across 10 bases. The CDR3 runs 16 residues. Germline V gives CDR1 LNHDA, CDR2 SQIVND (reference sequence). V shed 6 bases, J shed 6 bases, and the junction held 11 bases outside the gene matches. DNA of the CDR3: TGTGCCAGTAGAATTACTAGCGGGAATTGGGGCAATGAGCAGTTCTTC. It yields the protein CASRITSGNWGNEQFF.

The chain carries TRBV18 and TRBJ2-7; 7 bases match TRBD2. The CDR3 sequence is 16 residues long. CDR1 and CDR2 (germline): KGHSH, LQKENI. V dropped 3 bases and J dropped 6; count of bases not matched to a gene: 14. This chain's CDR3 is CASSPWRGDYVGEQYF. The CDR3 bases are TGTGCCAGCTCACCGTGGAGAGGGGACTACGTCGGCGAGCAGTACTTC.

This sequence joins TRBV6-2 or TRBV6-3 and TRBJ2-7; 7 positions agree with TRBD1. The CDR3 consists of 16 residues. Germline V gives CDR1 MNHEY, CDR2 SVGEGT. The V and J ends lost 4 bases and 2 bases, in that order; junction bases with no gene match: 11. CDR3 bases: TGTGCCAGCAGTTCCCTTTTTTCCGGGACAGCCTACGAGCAGTACTTC. Translation: CASSSLFSGTAYEQYF.

The chain has TRBV30 and TRBJ2-6; a weak D match, TRBD2 (6 bases). Germline V gene lookup returns CDR1 GTSNPN and CDR2 SVGIG (reference sequence). V gave up 2 bases and J gave up 0 bases, with 14 bases separating them. The CDR3 is 17 amino acids. CDR3 loop: CAWSRSGGPSGANVLTF. The CDR3 coding sequence is TGTGCCTGGAGTCGGTCCGGAGGGCCCTCTGGGGCCAACGTCCTGACTTTC.

This sequence joins TRBV5-1 and TRBJ2-4, with 7 bases lining up with TRBD1. The germline CDR1 and CDR2 sequences are SGHRS and YFSETQ. V was clipped by 4 bases and J by 0 bases; unmatched bases: 4. The CDR3 sequence is 15 residues long. The CDR3 sequence is CASSPGTAAKNIQYF. CDR3 bases: TGCGCCAGCAGCCCCGGGACAGCAGCCAAAAACATTCAGTACTTC.

This CDR3 is CASIAGVSYEQYF. The CDR3 DNA sequence: TGTGCCAGCATAGCAGGGGTCTCCTACGAGCAGTACTTC. This chain joins TRBV2 and TRBJ2-7; D is possibly TRBD1 (6 bases). The ends were cut back, 7 bases at V and 0 bases at J, with 10 bases in the middle. The CDR3 loop spans 13 amino acids. Germline V gene data show CDR1 as SNHLY and CDR2 as FYNNEI.

The chain combines TRBV14 with TRBJ2-2; the match to TRBD2 covers 7 bases. V was pared by 1 base and J by 1 base, with 6 bases of the junction left unmatched. This CDR3 is 17 amino acids long. CDR1 is SGHDN and CDR2 is FVKESK in the germline V gene. CDR3 bases: TGTGCCAGCAGCCAAGGGCCGGGGGGTCTGAACACCGGGGAGCTGTTTTTT. Translating gives CASSQGPGGLNTGELFF.

V usage is TRBV11-2 and J usage is TRBJ2-4; TRBD2 matches at 7 bases. The CDR3 extends over 19 amino acids. The V gene's germline CDR1 is SGHAT and CDR2 FQNNGV. V lost 4 bases to trimming and J lost 0 bases; unmatched junction nucleotides: 15. In DNA form, the CDR3 reads TGTGCCAGCAGCTCCAGAAGGGGAGGGTCGAGGATAGCCAAAAACATTCAGTACTTC. Translated: CASSSRRGGSRIAKNIQYF.

The chain carries TRBV11-2 and TRBJ1-3; no definite D call. Germline assignment: CDR1 SGHAT and CDR2 FQNNGV. This CDR3 contains 15 residues. Trimming removed 0 bases at V and 3 bases at J, with 9 bases between. CDR3 DNA sequence: TGTGCCAGCAGCTTAGAATCAGGTGGTGGAAACACCATATATTTT. It specifies CASSLESGGGNTIYF.